This T cell receptor beta chain was profiled in a study of shared clonotypes between healthy human individuals. Study-wide context: A couple of women and a few men aged 18 to 49 served as donors.

Whole-study results and caveats: A handful of donors showed sharing of approximately 5% of naive CD4 clonotypes.

A word on this clone: No antigen is known for it.

About 33,000 T cell genomes (approximately 180 ng DNA) went into each sorted-subset replicate. The protocol was immunoSEQ multiplex PCR, while the TCRdb copy is restricted to in-frame clones and leaves out a portion. This table holds under 85,000 clones, around 57% found once. Donation came from healthy HIV-negative adults that had no recent acute infections or vaccinations. This receptor was obtained from a man aged 30 to 39 in good health. Sequencing input: memory CD8+ T cells sorted from blood. Indicated subset: CD45RO+ cells pooled with CCR7-negative TemRA cells.

DNA for the CDR3: TGTGCCAGCAGGATTAGGAGCAGGACCTACGAGCAGTACTTC. It is translated as CASRIRSRTYEQYF. The rearrangement joins TRBV28 to TRBJ2-7, with no clear D. This CDR3 comprises 14 residues. CDR1 is MDHEN and CDR2 is SYDVKM in the germline V gene. V was trimmed by 6 bases and J by 2 bases, leaving 14 bases between them.